This T cell receptor (beta chain) was recorded in a study of blood T cell repertoires in COVID-19. This CDR3 contains 13 residues. V shed 7 bases and J shed 0 bases, with 9 bases lying between them. Germline CDR1 is GTSNPN and CDR2 is SVGIG (reference sequence). Per the original methods: Amplifying reference gene primers gave estimates of nucleated cell counts. Measured with immunoSEQ multiplex PCR; TCRdb has only the in-frame clones, and not every one. V, J and clone size were drawn from that table, and D and trimming were deduced from the DNA. The top ten clones hold more than 8.5% of a sample with some 150,000 clones, 77% of them seen once.

This chain links TRBV30 with TRBJ1-4, with D unresolved. The sequenced material came from peripheral blood. The clonotype was recovered from a woman between 50 and 59 years old with active or convalescent COVID-19. CDR3 in DNA: TGTGCCTCTTCGGGATCAACTAATGAAAAACTGTTTTTT. This translates into CASSGSTNEKLFF.